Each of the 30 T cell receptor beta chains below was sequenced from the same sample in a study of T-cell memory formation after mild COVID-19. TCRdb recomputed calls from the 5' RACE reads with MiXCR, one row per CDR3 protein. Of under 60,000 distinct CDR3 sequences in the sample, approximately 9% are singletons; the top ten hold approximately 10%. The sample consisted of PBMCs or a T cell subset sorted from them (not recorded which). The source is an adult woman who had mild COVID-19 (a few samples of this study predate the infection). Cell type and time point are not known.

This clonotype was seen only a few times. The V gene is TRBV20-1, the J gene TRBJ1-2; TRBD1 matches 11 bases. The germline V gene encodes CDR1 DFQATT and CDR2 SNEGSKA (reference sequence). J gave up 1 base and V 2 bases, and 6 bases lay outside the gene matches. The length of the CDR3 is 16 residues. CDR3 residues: CSARPGTGGHNYGYTF. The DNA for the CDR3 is TGCAGTGCTAGACCTGGGACAGGGGGACATAACTATGGCTACACCTTC.

The CDR3 spells CASSYPQGRVGYTF. CDR3 in DNA: TGTGCCAGCAGTTACCCACAGGGGCGAGTTGGCTACACCTTC. This chain links TRBV6-6 with TRBJ1-2; 7 bases align to TRBD1. J lost 7 bases, V lost 2 bases, and 7 bases had no gene match. This CDR3 contains 14 residues. CDR1 is MNHNY and CDR2 is SVGAGI in the germline V gene (reference sequence).

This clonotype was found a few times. CDR3 in amino acids: CSARSLDSQWDIQYF. CDR3 DNA sequence: TGCAGTGCTAGGAGCCTGGACAGTCAGTGGGACATTCAGTACTTC. This rearrangement joins TRBV20-1 to TRBJ2-4, with D perhaps matching TRBD1 (6 bases). V shed 3 bases and J shed 8 bases, with 20 bases lying between them. The CDR3 loop spans 15 amino acids. Germline CDR1 reads DFQATT; CDR2 reads SNEGSKA (reference sequence).

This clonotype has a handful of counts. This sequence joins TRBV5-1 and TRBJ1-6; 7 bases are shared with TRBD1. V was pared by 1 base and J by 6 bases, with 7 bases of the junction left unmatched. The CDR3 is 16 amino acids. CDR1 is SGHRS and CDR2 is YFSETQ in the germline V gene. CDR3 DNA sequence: TGCGCCAGCAGCTTGTATTCCCCAGGGGGTAATTCACCCCTCCACTTT. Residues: CASSLYSPGGNSPLHF.

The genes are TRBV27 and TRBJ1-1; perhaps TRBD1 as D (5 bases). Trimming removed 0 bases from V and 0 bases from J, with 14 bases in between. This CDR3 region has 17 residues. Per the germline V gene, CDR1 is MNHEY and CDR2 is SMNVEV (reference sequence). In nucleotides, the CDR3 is TGTGCCAGCAGTTTATCGGGCAGGGTGACTATGAACACTGAAGCTTTCTTT. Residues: CASSLSGRVTMNTEAFF.

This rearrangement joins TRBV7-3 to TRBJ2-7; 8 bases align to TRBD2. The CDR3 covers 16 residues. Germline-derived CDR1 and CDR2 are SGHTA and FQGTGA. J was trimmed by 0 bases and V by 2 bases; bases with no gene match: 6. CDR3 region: CASSLPAGTSSYEQYF. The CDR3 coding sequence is TGTGCCAGCAGCTTACCCGCCGGGACTAGCTCCTACGAGCAGTACTTC.

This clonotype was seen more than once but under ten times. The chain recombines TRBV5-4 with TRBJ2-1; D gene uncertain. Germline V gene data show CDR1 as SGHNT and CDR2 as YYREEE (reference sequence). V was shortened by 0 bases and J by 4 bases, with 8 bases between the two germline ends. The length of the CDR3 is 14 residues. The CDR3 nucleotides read TGTGCCAGCAGCTTGGGTCACCCATACAATGAGCAGTTCTTC. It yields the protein CASSLGHPYNEQFF.

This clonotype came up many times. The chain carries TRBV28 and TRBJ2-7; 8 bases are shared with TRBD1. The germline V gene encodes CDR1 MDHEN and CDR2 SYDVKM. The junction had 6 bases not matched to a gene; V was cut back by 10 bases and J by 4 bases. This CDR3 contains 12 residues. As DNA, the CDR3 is TGTGCCATCATGGGACAGGCGTACGAGCAGTACTTC. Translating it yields CAIMGQAYEQYF.

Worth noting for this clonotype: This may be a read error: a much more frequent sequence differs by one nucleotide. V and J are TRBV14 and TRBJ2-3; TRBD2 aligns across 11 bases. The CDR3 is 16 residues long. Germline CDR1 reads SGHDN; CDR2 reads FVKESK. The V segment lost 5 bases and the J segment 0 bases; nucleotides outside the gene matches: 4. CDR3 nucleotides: TGTGCCAGCAGCATCCGACTAGCGGGAAGCACAGATACGCAGTATTTT. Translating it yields CASSIRLAGSTDTQYF.

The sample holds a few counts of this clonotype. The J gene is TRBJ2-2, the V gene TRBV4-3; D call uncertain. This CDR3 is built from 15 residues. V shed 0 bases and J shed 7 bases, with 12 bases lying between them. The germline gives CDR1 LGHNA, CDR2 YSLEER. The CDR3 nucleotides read TGCGCCAGCAGCCAAGATCAACTGAGCCTCGGGGAGCTGTTTTTT. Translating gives CASSQDQLSLGELFF.

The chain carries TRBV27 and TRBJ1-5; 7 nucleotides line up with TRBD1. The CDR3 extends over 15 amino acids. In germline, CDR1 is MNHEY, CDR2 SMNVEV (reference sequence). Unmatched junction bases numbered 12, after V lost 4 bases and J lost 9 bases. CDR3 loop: CASSSYRDSEGPQHF. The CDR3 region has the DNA TGTGCCAGCAGTTCTTACCGGGACAGCGAGGGGCCCCAGCATTTT.

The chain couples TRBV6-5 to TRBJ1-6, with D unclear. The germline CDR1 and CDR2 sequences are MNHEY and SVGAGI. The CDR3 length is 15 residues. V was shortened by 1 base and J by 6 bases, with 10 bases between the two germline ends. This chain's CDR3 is CASSYWQRRNSPLHF. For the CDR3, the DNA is TGTGCCAGCAGTTACTGGCAGCGCCGTAATTCACCCCTCCACTTT.

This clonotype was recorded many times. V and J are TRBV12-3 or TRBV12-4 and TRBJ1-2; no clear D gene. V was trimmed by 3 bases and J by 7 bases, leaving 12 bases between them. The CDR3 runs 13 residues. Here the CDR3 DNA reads TGTGCCAGCAGTTTCGCATCTGCGGGTGGCTACACCTTC. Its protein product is CASSFASAGGYTF.

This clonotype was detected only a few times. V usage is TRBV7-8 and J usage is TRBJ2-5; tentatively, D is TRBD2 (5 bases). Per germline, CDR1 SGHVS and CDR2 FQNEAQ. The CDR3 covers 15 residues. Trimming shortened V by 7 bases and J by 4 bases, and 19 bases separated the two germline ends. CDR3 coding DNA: TGTGCCAGCACCGCCGGCCGGGAAAGGCGAGAGACCCAGTACTTC. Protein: CASTAGRERRETQYF.

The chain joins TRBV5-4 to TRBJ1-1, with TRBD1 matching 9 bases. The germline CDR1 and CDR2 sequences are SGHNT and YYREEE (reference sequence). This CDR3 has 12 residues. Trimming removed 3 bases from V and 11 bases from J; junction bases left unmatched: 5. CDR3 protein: CASSSRDRAAFF. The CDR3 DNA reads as TGTGCCAGCAGCTCTCGGGACAGGGCGGCTTTCTTT.

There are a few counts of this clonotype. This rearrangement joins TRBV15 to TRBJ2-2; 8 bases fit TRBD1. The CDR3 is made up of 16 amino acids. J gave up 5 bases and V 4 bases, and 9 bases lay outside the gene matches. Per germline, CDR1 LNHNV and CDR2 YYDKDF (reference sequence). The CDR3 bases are TGTGCCACCAGCAACAGTAGGACAGGGAGGACCGGGGAGCTGTTTTTT. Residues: CATSNSRTGRTGELFF. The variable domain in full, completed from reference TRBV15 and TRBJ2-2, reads DAMVIQNPRYQVTQFGKPVTLSCSQTLNHNVMYWYQQKSSQAPKLLFHYYDKDFNNEADTPDNFQSRRPNTSFCFLDIRSPGLGDTAMYLCATSNSRTGRTGELFFGEGSRLTVL.

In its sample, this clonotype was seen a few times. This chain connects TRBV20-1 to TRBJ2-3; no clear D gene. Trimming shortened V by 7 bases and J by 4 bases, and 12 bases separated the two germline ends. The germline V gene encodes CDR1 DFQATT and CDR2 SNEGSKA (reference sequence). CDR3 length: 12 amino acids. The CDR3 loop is CSVSEVSDTQYF. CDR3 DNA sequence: TGCAGTGTTTCTGAGGTCTCAGATACGCAGTATTTT.

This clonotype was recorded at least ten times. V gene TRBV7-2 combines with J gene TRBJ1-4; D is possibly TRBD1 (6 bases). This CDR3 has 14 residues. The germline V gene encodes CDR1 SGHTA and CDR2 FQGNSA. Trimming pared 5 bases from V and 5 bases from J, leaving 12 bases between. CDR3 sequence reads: CASSPGHLNEKLFF. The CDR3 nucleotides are TGTGCCAGCAGCCCGGGACATCTGAATGAAAAACTGTTTTTT.

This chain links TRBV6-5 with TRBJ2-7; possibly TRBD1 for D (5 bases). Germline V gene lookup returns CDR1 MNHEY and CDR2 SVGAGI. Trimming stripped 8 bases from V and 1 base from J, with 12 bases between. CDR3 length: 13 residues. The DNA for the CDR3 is TGTGCCAGCGGAACGACAGCGTCCTACGAGCAGTACTTC. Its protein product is CASGTTASYEQYF.

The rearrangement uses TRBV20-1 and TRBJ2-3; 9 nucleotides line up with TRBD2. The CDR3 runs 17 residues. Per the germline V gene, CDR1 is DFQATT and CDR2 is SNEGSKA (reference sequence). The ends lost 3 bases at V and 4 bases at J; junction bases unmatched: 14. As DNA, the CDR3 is TGCAGTGCTAGCGAGCCGGGACTAGCAACCGTCGCAGATACGCAGTATTTT. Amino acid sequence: CSASEPGLATVADTQYF.

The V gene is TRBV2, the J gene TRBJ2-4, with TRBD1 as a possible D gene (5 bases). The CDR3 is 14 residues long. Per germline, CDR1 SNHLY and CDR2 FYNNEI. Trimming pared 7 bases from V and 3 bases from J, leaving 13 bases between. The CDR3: CASKGQIGKNIQYF. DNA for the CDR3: TGTGCCAGCAAGGGGCAAATTGGCAAAAACATTCAGTACTTC.

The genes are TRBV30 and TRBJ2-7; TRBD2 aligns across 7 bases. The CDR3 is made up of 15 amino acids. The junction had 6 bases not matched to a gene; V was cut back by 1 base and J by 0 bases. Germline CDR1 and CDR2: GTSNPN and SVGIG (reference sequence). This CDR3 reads CAWSGRAGTSYEQYF. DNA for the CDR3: TGTGCCTGGAGTGGTCGAGCGGGAACCTCCTACGAGCAGTACTTC.

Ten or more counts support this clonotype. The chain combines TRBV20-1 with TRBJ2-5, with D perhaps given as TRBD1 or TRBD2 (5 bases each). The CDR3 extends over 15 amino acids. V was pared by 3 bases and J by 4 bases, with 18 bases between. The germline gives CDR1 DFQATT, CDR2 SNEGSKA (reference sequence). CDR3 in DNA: TGCAGTGCTAGGGACCCTCGGGACGCCTCAGAGACCCAGTACTTC. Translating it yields CSARDPRDASETQYF.

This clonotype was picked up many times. CDR3 residues: CAITGRAGEEAFF. As DNA, the CDR3 is TGTGCCATCACCGGAAGGGCAGGGGAAGAAGCTTTCTTT. The chain joins TRBV10-3 to TRBJ1-1, with D maybe TRBD1 (6 bases). The CDR3 has 13 amino acids. Germline values: CDR1 ENHRY, CDR2 SYGVKD. Trimming took 7 bases from V and 8 from J, leaving 17 bases between them.

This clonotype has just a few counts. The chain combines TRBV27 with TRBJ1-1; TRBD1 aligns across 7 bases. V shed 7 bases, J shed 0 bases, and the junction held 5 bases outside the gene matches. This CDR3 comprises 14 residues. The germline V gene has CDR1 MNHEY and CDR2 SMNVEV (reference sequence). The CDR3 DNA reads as TGTGCCAGCATTGGCAGGGGGGTGAACACTGAAGCTTTCTTT. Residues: CASIGRGVNTEAFF.

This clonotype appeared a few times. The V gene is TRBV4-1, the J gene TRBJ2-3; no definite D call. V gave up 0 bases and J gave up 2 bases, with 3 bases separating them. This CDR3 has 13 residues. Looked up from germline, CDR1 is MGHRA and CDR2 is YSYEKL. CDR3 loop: CASSQDYTDTQYF. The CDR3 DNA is TGCGCCAGCAGCCAAGACTACACAGATACGCAGTATTTT.

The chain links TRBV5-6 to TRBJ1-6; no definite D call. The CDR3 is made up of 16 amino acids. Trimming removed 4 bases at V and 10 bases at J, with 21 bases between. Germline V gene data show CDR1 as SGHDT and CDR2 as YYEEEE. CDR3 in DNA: TGTGCCAGCAGCCCCATAGACACGCGGAGGATCTCACCCCTCCACTTT. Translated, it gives CASSPIDTRRISPLHF.

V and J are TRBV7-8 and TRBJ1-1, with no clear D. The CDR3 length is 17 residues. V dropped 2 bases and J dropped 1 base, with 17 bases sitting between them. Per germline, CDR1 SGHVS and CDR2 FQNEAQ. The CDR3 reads CASSLRPLGQTNTEAFF. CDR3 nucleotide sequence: TGTGCCAGCAGCTTACGCCCGTTAGGTCAGACGAACACTGAAGCTTTCTTT.

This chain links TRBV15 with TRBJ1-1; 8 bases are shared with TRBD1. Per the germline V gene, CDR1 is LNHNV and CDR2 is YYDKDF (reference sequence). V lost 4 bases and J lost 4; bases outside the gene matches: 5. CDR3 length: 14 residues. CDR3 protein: CATSTGQGRTEAFF. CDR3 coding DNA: TGTGCCACCAGCACTGGACAGGGTCGCACTGAAGCTTTCTTT.

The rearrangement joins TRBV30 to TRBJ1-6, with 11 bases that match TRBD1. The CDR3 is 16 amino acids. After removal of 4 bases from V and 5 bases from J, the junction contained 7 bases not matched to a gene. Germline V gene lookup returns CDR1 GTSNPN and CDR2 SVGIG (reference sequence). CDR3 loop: CAWNWTGGDHNSPLHF. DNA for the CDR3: TGTGCCTGGAACTGGACAGGGGGCGATCATAATTCACCCCTCCACTTT.